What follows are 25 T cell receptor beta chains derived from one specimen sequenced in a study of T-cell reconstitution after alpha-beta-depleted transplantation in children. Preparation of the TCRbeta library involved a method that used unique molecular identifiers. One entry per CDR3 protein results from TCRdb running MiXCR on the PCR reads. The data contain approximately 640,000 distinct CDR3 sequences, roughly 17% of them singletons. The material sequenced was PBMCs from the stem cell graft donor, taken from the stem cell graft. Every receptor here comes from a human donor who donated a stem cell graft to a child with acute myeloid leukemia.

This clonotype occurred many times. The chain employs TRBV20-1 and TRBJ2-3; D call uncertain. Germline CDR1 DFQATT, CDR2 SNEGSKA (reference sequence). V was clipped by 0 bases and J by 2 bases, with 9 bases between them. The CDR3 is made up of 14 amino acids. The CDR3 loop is CSARDPRHTDTQYF. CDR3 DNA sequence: TGCAGTGCTAGAGATCCCCGGCACACAGATACGCAGTATTTT.

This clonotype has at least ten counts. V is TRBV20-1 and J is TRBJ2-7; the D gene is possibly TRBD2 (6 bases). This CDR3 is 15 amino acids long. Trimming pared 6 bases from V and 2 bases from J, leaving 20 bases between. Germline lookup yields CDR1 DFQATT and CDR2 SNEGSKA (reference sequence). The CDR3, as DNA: TGCAGTGCAAGACGGGGGACGGTCGCTACCTACGAGCAGTACTTC. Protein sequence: CSARRGTVATYEQYF.

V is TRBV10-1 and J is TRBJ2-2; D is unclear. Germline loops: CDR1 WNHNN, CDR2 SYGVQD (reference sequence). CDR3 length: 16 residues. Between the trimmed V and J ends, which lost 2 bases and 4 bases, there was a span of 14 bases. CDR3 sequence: CASSEDFGFSTGELFF. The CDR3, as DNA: TGCGCCAGCAGTGAGGATTTCGGGTTCTCCACCGGGGAGCTGTTTTTT.

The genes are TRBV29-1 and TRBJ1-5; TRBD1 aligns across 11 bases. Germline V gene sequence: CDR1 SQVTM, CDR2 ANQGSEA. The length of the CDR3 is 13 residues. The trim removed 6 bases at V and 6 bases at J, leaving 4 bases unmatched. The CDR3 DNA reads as TGCAGCGTCACCGGGACAGGGGGTCAGCCCCAGCATTTT. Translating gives CSVTGTGGQPQHF.

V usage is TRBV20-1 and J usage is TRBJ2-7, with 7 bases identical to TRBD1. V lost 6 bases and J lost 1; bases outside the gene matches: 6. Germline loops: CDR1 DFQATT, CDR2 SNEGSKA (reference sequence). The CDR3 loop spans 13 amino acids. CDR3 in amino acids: CSARPGQSYEQYF. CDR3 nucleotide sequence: TGCAGTGCCCGACCGGGACAGTCCTACGAGCAGTACTTC.

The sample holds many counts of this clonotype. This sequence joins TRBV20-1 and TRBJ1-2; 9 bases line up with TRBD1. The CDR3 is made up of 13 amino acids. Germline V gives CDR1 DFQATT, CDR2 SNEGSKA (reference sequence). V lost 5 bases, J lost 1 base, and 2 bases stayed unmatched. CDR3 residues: CSAGGQGNYGYTF. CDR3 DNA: TGCAGTGCTGGGGGACAGGGTAACTATGGCTACACCTTC.

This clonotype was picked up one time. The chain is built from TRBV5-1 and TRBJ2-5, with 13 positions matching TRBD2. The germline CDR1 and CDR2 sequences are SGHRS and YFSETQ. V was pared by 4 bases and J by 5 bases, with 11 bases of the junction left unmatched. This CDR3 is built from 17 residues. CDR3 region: CASSPTGTSGALETQYF. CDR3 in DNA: TGCGCCAGCAGCCCCACCGGGACTAGCGGGGCTTTGGAGACCCAGTACTTC.

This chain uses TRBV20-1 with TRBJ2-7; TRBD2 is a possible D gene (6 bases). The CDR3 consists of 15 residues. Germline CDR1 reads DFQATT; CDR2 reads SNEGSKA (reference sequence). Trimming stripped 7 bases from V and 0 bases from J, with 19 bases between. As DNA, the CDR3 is TGCAGTGGCAGAGCCGGGACTTCGCCCTCCTACGAGCAGTACTTC. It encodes CSGRAGTSPSYEQYF.

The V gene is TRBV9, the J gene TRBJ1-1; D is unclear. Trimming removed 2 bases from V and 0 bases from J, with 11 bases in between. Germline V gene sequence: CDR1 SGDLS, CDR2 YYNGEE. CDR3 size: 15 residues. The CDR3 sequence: CASSVSGSMNTEAFF. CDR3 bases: TGTGCCAGCAGCGTTAGTGGGAGCATGAACACTGAAGCTTTCTTT.

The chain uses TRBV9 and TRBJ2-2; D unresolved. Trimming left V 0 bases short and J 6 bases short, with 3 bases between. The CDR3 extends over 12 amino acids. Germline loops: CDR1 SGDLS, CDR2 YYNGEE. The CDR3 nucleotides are TGTGCCAGCAGCGTAGCCGCCGGGGAGCTGTTTTTT. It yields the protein CASSVAAGELFF.

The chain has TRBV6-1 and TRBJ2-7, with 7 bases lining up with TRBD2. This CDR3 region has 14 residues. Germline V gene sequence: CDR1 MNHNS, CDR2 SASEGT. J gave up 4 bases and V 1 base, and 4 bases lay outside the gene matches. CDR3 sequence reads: CASSEGGGSYEQYV. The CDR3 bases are TGTGCCAGCAGTGAAGGGGGGGGAAGTTACGAGCAGTACGTC.

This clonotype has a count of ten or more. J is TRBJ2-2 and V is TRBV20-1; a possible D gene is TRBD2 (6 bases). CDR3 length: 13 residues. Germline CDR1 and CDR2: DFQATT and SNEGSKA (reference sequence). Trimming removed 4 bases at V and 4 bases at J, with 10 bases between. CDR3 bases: TGCAGTGCTAAGGGACTGTCCACCGGGGAGCTGTTTTTT. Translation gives CSAKGLSTGELFF.

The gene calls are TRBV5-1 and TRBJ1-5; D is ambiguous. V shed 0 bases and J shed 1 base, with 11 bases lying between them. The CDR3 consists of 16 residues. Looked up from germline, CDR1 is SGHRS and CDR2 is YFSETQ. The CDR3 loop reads CASSLEGLGSNQPQHF. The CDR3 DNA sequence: TGCGCCAGCAGCTTGGAAGGTCTAGGGAGCAATCAGCCCCAGCATTTT.

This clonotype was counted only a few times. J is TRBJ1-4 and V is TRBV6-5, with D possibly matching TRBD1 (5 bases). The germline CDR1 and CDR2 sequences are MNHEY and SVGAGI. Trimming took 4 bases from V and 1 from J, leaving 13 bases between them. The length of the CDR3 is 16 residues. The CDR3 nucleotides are TGTGCCAGCAGTTGGGTTAGACAGCGAACTAATGAAAAACTGTTTTTT. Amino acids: CASSWVRQRTNEKLFF.

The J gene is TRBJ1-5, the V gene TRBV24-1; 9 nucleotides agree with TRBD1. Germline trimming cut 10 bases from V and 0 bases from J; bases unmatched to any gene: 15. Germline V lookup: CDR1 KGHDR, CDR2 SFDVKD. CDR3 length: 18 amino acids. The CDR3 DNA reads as TGTGCCACTCACATCCGGGACAGGGCTTCTTATAGCAATCAGCCCCAGCATTTT. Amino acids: CATHIRDRASYSNQPQHF.

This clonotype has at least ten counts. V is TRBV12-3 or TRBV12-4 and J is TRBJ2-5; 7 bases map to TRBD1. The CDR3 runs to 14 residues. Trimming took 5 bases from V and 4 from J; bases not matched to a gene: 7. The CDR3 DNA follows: TGTGCCAGCAGTCACCGACAGGGAGCAGAGACCCAGTACTTC. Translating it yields CASSHRQGAETQYF.

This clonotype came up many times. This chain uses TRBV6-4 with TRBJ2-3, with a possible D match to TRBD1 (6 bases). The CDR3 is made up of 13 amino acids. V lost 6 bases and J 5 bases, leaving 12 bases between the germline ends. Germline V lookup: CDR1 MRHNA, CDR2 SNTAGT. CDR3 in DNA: TGTGCCAGCAGCCCGGTAGGGGGAGATACGCAGTATTTT. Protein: CASSPVGGDTQYF.

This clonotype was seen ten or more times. The CDR3 protein is CASSGIAGDVTDTQYF. The CDR3 coding sequence is TGTGCCAGCAGCGGGATAGCGGGGGATGTCACAGATACGCAGTATTTT. The rearrangement uses TRBV5-5 and TRBJ2-3; 9 bases align to TRBD2. Germline V gene sequence: CDR1 SGHKS, CDR2 YYEKEE (reference sequence). CDR3 length: 16 residues. The ends lost 4 bases at V and 2 bases at J; junction bases unmatched: 8.

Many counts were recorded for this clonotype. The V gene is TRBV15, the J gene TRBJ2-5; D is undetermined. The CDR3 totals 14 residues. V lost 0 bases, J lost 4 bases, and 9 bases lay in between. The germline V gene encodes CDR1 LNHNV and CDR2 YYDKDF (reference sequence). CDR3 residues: CATSRDPATETQYF. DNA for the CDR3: TGTGCCACCAGCAGAGATCCTGCCACAGAGACCCAGTACTTC.

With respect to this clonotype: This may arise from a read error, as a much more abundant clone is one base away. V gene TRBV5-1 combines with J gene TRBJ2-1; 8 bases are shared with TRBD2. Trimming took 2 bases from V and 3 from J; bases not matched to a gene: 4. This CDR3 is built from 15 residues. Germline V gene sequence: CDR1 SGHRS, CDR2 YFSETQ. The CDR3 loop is CASSFSGGCYNEQFF. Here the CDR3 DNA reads TGCGCCAGCAGCTTCAGCGGGGGTTGCTACAATGAGCAGTTCTTC.

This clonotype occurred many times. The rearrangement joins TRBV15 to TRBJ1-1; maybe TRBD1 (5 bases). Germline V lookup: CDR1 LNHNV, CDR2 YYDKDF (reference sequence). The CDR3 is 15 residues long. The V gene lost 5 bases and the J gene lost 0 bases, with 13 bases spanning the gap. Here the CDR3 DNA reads TGTGCCACCAGCGGGGGGACGGTCGTGAACACTGAAGCTTTCTTT. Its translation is CATSGGTVVNTEAFF.

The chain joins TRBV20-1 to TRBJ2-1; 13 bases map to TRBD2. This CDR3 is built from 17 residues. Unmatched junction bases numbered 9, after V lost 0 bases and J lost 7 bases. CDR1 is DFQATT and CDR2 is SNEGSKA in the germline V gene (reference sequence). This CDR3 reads CSARDLATSGGTNEQFF. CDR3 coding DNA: TGCAGTGCTAGAGACCTCGCGACTAGCGGGGGGACGAATGAGCAGTTCTTC.

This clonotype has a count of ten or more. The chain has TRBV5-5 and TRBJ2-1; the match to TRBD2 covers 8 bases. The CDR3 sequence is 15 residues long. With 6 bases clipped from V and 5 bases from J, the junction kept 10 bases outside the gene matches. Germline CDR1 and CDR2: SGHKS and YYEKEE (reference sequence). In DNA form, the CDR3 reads TGTGCCAGCACCCTCGCGGGGGGAATTCACAATGAGCAGTTCTTC. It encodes CASTLAGGIHNEQFF.

The DNA for the CDR3 is TGTGCCAGCAGCCGACGGGGGGCGAGCTCCTACAATGAGCAGTTCTTC. Protein sequence: CASSRRGASSYNEQFF. The V and J genes are TRBV7-3 and TRBJ2-1; a weak D match, TRBD2 (7 bases). V lost 5 bases and J 0 bases, leaving 14 bases between the germline ends. CDR1 is SGHTA, CDR2 FQGTGA, per germline. The CDR3 sequence is 16 residues long. Combining the CDR3 with reference TRBV7-3 and TRBJ2-1 gives the whole variable domain GAGVSQTPSNKVTEKGKYVELRCDPISGHTALYWYRQSLGQGPEFLIYFQGTGAADDSGLPNDRFFAVRPEGSVSTLKIQRTERGDSAVYLCASSRRGASSYNEQFFGPGTRLTVL.

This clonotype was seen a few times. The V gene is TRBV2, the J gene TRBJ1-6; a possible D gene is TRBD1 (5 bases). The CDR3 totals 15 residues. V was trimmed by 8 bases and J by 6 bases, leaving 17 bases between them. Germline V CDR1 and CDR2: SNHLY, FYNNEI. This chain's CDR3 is CASSPKGSSNSPLHF. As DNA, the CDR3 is TGTGCCAGCTCCCCGAAGGGGTCGAGTAATTCACCCCTCCACTTT.